This T cell receptor beta chain came from a study of T cell responses to AZD1222 COVID-19 vaccine. Study observations and caveats: Receipt of two AZD1222 doses was followed by a rise in Spike-specific TCR breadth and depth. The donor group comprised mostly white British people and more females; the analysis possibly underestimated clonal diversity.

The junction had 7 bases not matched to a gene; V was cut back by 6 bases and J by 7 bases. This CDR3 has 15 residues. CDR1 is MNHEY, CDR2 SVGAGI, per germline. A remark on this clone: Its antigen is unknown.

Only in-frame clones appear in the TCRdb table, and some are missing; sequencing was by immunoSEQ multiplex PCR. The profile shows roughly 150,000 clones, 75% to 95% of them singletons. The clonotype comes from an adult in good health. The genes are TRBV6-5 and TRBJ2-1, with 12 bases lining up with TRBD1. The input for sequencing was peripheral blood, taken on day 0 of AZD1222 vaccination. CDR3 sequence (DNA): TGTGCCAGCAGGATGGGACAGGGGGCATGGAATGAGCAGTTCTTC. Protein: CASRMGQGAWNEQFF.